The count of the clone carrying this T cell receptor beta chain is one. Per the germline V gene, CDR1 is SGHVS and CDR2 is FQNEAQ. This CDR3 region has 16 residues. Trimming removed 5 bases at V and 6 bases at J, with 19 bases between. The entry originates in a study of T cell changes during pregnancy in multiple sclerosis. Profiling relied on immunoSEQ multiplex PCR, and the TCRdb table lists in-frame clones only, not all of them. Seen here are 110,000 or so clones, around 93% observed once, and the top ten hold approximately 6.2%. The sequencing here drew on peripheral blood, taken before pregnancy. This clonotype was sampled from a female donor with multiple sclerosis, enrolled in a pregnancy study. The chain recombines TRBV7-8 with TRBJ1-4; D possibly corresponds to TRBD1 (6 bases). CDR3 sequence (DNA): TGTGCCAGCAGCCTCCGAGCACTCAGACAGGATGAAAAACTGTTTTTT. Translating it yields CASSLRALRQDEKLFF.